One and the same sample provided the 10 T cell receptor beta chains below, sequenced in a study of graft-versus-host responses after intestinal transplantation. Clones were read by immunoSEQ multiplex PCR, and TCRdb kept only the in-frame ones, dropping some. Of tens of thousands of clones in the sample, about 95% were seen once. No cognate antigen is known for these TCRs. The sample consisted of unstimulated CD4+ T cells sorted from spleen or lymph node cells, taken before transplant. The source of these receptors is a human donor who was the organ donor for an intestinal transplant.

This chain connects TRBV7-2 to TRBJ1-4; D is unresolved. CDR3 length equals 17 residues. Trimming removed 5 bases at V and 8 bases at J, with 24 bases between. The germline CDR1 and CDR2 sequences are SGHTA and FQGNSA. CDR3: CASSANSVQNRGEKLFF. In nucleotides, the CDR3 is TGTGCCAGCAGCGCCAATAGTGTACAGAATCGAGGGGAAAAACTGTTTTTT.

The J gene is TRBJ1-2, the V gene TRBV28; D perhaps matches TRBD1 (6 bases). This CDR3 contains 14 residues. Trimming took 7 bases from V and 5 from J, leaving 17 bases between them. Germline CDR1 reads MDHEN; CDR2 reads SYDVKM. CDR3 amino acids: CASIQGGVGYGYTF. DNA of the CDR3: TGTGCCAGCATCCAAGGGGGAGTAGGGTATGGCTACACCTTC.

The rearrangement joins TRBV5-1 to TRBJ1-5; 7 bases are shared with TRBD1. Trimming took 0 bases from V and 3 from J; bases not matched to a gene: 6. Per the germline V gene, CDR1 is SGHRS and CDR2 is YFSETQ. The CDR3 is 16 residues long. Written as DNA, the CDR3 is TGCGCCAGCAGCTTGGGATCAGGGGGAGCCAATCAGCCCCAGCATTTT. Amino acids: CASSLGSGGANQPQHF.

This clone was recorded only once. The V and J genes are TRBV11-2 and TRBJ2-1, with 10 bases matching TRBD2. The CDR3 has 15 residues. Germline CDR1 reads SGHAT; CDR2 reads FQNNGV. V was pared by 5 bases and J by 6 bases, with 7 bases of the junction left unmatched. This CDR3 reads CASSVSGGRFNEQFF. As DNA, the CDR3 is TGTGCCAGCAGCGTTAGCGGGGGGAGGTTCAATGAGCAGTTCTTC.

This chain joins TRBV12-5 and TRBJ2-3; D remains unclear. Germline V gene lookup returns CDR1 LGHNT and CDR2 FRNRAP. The CDR3 runs 17 residues. V was cut by 0 bases and J by 5 bases, with 18 bases left in between. The CDR3 here is CASGLVKGQAQVDTQYF. CDR3 DNA sequence: TGTGCTAGTGGTTTGGTAAAAGGGCAGGCCCAGGTAGATACGCAGTATTTT.

This clone was found once. This sequence joins TRBV10-2 and TRBJ2-2; 13 bases agree with TRBD2. The CDR3 length is 14 residues. Germline V CDR1 and CDR2: WSHSY, SAAADI. Trimming removed 5 bases from V and 9 bases from J; junction bases left unmatched: 3. CDR3 loop: CASSTSGGARELFF. The CDR3 coding sequence is TGCGCCAGCAGTACTAGCGGGGGGGCCCGGGAGCTGTTTTTT.

The rearrangement uses TRBV6-6 and TRBJ1-1; D not resolved. Trimming removed 0 bases at V and 1 base at J, with 6 bases between. The CDR3 consists of 14 residues. Germline V gives CDR1 MNHNY, CDR2 SVGAGI (reference sequence). The CDR3 protein is CASSYSPGNTEAFF. CDR3 in DNA: TGTGCCAGCAGTTACTCTCCAGGGAACACTGAAGCTTTCTTT.

This rearrangement joins TRBV10-2 to TRBJ2-1; possible D gene TRBD1, 5 bases. The CDR3 totals 15 residues. Trimming cost V 2 bases and J 2 bases, with 10 bases left between them. Germline V gives CDR1 WSHSY, CDR2 SAAADI. CDR3 in DNA: TGCGCCAGCAGTGAGGTTTCAGGGACCTACAATGAGCAGTTCTTC. This codes for CASSEVSGTYNEQFF.

The V and J genes are TRBV7-8 and TRBJ2-3, with D possibly being TRBD1 or TRBD2 (6 bases each). V was trimmed by 5 bases and J by 2 bases, leaving 17 bases between them. CDR1 and CDR2 (germline): SGHVS, FQNEAQ. The CDR3 is 16 residues long. The CDR3 protein is CASSRLGGPFTDTQYF. CDR3 coding DNA: TGTGCCAGCAGCCGACTCGGGGGCCCCTTCACAGATACGCAGTATTTT.

The chain recombines TRBV5-7 with TRBJ1-6; D uncertain. TRBV5-7 is treated as an ORF (open reading frame) with a function not yet certain. Deletions cut 4 bases from V and 6 bases from J, with 17 bases between. The length of the CDR3 is 16 residues. The CDR3 loop reads CASSLLGRSRNSPLHF. DNA of the CDR3: TGTGCCAGCAGCCTCCTAGGGAGGTCACGTAATTCACCCCTCCACTTT.